The entry below gives a single T cell receptor beta chain sequence along with its context. The antigen remains undetermined. The entry originates in a study of post-analysis software for immune sequencing data. Trimming took 4 bases from V and 4 from J, leaving 13 bases between them. This CDR3 is built from 13 residues. Per the germline V gene, CDR1 is GTSNPN and CDR2 is SVGIG (reference sequence). Prepared TCR beta cDNA libraries contained unique molecular identifiers. TCRdb redid the calling of the PCR reads with MiXCR, one entry per CDR3 protein. The data contain more than 450,000 distinct CDR3 sequences, around 40% of them seen just once; the ten biggest clones take up 1.5% to 2%. Study findings and constraints: When patients were compared with controls, a handful of TRBV segments were more frequent, TRBV5-6, TRBV5-1 and TRBV20-1 among them.

The TCR sequence derives from a girl aged 10-17 years with multiple sclerosis. The rearrangement links TRBV30 to TRBJ1-2, with no clear D. The sequencing input was blood. CDR3 region: CAWNGDGLYGYTF. As DNA, the CDR3 is TGTGCCTGGAACGGCGACGGTCTCTATGGCTACACCTTC.